These 18 T cell receptor beta chains share one sample of origin, sequenced in a study of human T cells and chemical hapten exposure. Time point meaning: patch test 1, 2 weeks after DPC sensitization. Treatment noted: therapeutic diphenylcyclopropenone sensitization with weekly scalp DPC. TCRdb passed the RACE reads through MiXCR, listing each CDR3 protein once. The sample contains 340,000 or so distinct CDR3 sequences, around 7% of which appear only once. This sample comprised whole blood, obtained in connection with sensitization to the hapten diphenylcyclopropenone (DPC). The receptors were gathered from a woman younger than 35 with alopecia areata. Some clones in this sample may be carry-over from other donors' samples.

The rearrangement joins TRBV6-2 or TRBV6-3 to TRBJ1-1; D gene uncertain. The CDR3 is made up of 14 amino acids. V lost 5 bases to trimming and J lost 7 bases, with 17 bases between them. Germline CDR1 and CDR2: MNHEY and SVGEGT. CDR3: CASSPPLAEGEAFF. The DNA of the CDR3 is TGTGCCAGCAGTCCTCCTTTGGCGGAGGGTGAAGCTTTCTTT.

The V and J genes are TRBV5-1 and TRBJ2-7, with 8 bases aligning to TRBD2. V was pared by 2 bases and J by 9 bases, with 10 bases of the junction left unmatched. The CDR3 extends over 14 amino acids. CDR1 and CDR2 (germline): SGHRS, YFSETQ. Here the CDR3 reads CASSFELAAAGQYF. The CDR3 coding sequence is TGCGCCAGCAGCTTCGAACTAGCGGCCGCAGGGCAGTACTTC.

This clonotype was recorded at least ten times. The V gene is TRBV6-5, the J gene TRBJ1-1, with 9 bases matching TRBD1. With V trimmed by 6 bases and J by 6 bases, 8 bases remained unmatched. CDR3 size: 14 residues. CDR1 and CDR2 (germline): MNHEY, SVGAGI. This CDR3 reads CASRRTGVLAEAFF. In nucleotides, the CDR3 is TGTGCCAGCAGGAGGACAGGGGTTCTTGCTGAAGCTTTCTTT.

The chain recombines TRBV7-2 with TRBJ1-4; D is ambiguous. Trimming stripped 5 bases from V and 5 bases from J, with 15 bases between. This CDR3 is 15 amino acids long. Germline V gene data show CDR1 as SGHTA and CDR2 as FQGNSA. The DNA of the CDR3 is TGTGCCAGCAGCCCCGGCGAGGATGAAAATGAAAAACTGTTTTTT. This encodes CASSPGEDENEKLFF.

This clonotype was picked up many times. The V and J genes are TRBV20-1 and TRBJ2-7, with D possibly being TRBD1 (6 bases). The V gene lost 3 bases and the J gene lost 3 bases, with 18 bases spanning the gap. CDR3 length equals 15 residues. The V gene's germline CDR1 is DFQATT and CDR2 SNEGSKA (reference sequence). DNA for the CDR3: TGCAGTGCTAGTGAATTGGTGGGGGCCTACTACGAGCAGTACTTC. Translating gives CSASELVGAYYEQYF.

This clonotype was seen ten or more times. The chain carries TRBV28 and TRBJ2-6; a weak D match, TRBD1 (6 bases). V lost 5 bases, J lost 0 bases, and 14 bases lay in between. The CDR3 runs to 17 residues. Germline lookup yields CDR1 MDHEN and CDR2 SYDVKM. CDR3 nucleotide sequence: TGTGCCAGCAGTGGGGACATCATGGACTCTGGGGCCAACGTCCTGACTTTC. Its protein is CASSGDIMDSGANVLTF.

The J gene is TRBJ1-2, the V gene TRBV6-2 or TRBV6-3; 7 bases agree with TRBD1. The CDR3 has 15 amino acids. J gave up 2 bases and V 6 bases, and 9 bases lay outside the gene matches. CDR1 MNHEY and CDR2 SVGEGT come from the germline V gene. CDR3 sequence: CASSRQGAPNYGYTF. The CDR3 DNA follows: TGTGCCAGCAGCCGACAGGGTGCCCCGAACTATGGCTACACCTTC.

This clonotype was seen many times. The chain links TRBV6-5 to TRBJ2-7; tentatively, D is TRBD1 (7 bases). CDR1 MNHEY and CDR2 SVGAGI come from the germline V gene. CDR3 length: 12 residues. Trimming removed 11 bases from V and 2 bases from J, with 13 bases in between. For the CDR3, the DNA is TGTGCCGTCGCAGGGGGGCCCTACGAGCAGTACTTC. This codes for CAVAGGPYEQYF.

This clonotype has at least ten counts. The chain joins TRBV12-3 or TRBV12-4 to TRBJ1-2; 9 bases are shared with TRBD1. V gave up 5 bases and J gave up 5 bases; unmatched junction bases: 6. The CDR3 runs 14 residues. CDR3 DNA sequence: TGTGCCAGCAGTCCGGACAGGGGAGGATATGGCTACACCTTC. It is translated as CASSPDRGGYGYTF.

This chain links TRBV3-1 with TRBJ2-1; TRBD1 matches 8 bases. Germline lookup yields CDR1 LGHDT and CDR2 YNNKEL (reference sequence). With 0 bases clipped from V and 6 bases from J, the junction kept 10 bases outside the gene matches. The CDR3 runs to 17 residues. The CDR3 DNA reads TGTGCCAGCAGCCAAGATGAGACCGGGACAGGAGTCAATGAGCAGTTCTTC. The encoded protein is CASSQDETGTGVNEQFF.

This chain links TRBV12-1 with TRBJ1-5; the table's D gene call, TRBD1, was not cross checked with the DNA. TRBV12-1 is described as a pseudogene. The CDR3 extends over 13 amino acids. CDR3 DNA: TGTGCCAGCAGCCCCCTAAGAGGTCAGCCCCAGCATTTT. Translating gives CASSPLRGQPQHF.

This clonotype was observed a handful of times. The chain uses TRBV7-9 and TRBJ2-4; 11 bases match TRBD2. Germline values: CDR1 SEHNR, CDR2 FQNEAQ (reference sequence). Germline trimming cut 0 bases from V and 6 bases from J; bases unmatched to any gene: 1. This CDR3 contains 15 residues. This CDR3 reads CASSLATSGGNIQYF. The CDR3 nucleotides read TGTGCCAGCAGCTTAGCAACTAGCGGGGGAAACATTCAGTACTTC.

This chain uses TRBV7-2 with TRBJ1-2, with no clear D. V dropped 5 bases and J dropped 3 bases, with 19 bases sitting between them. The CDR3 length is 16 residues. CDR1 and CDR2 from the germline V gene are SGHTA and FQGNSA. CDR3 coding DNA: TGTGCCAGCAGCGCAGAGGTTTCCACCGCGCACTATGGCTACACCTTC. Translation: CASSAEVSTAHYGYTF. Supplemented by reference TRBV7-2 and TRBJ1-2, the full variable domain reads GAGVSQSPSNKVTEKGKDVELRCDPISGHTALYWYRQSLGQGLEFLIYFQGNSAPDKSGLPSDRFSAERTGGSVSTLTIQRTQQEDSAVYLCASSAEVSTAHYGYTFGSGTRLTVV.

Ten or more counts support this clonotype. The V and J genes are TRBV12-3 or TRBV12-4 and TRBJ1-2; TRBD1 is a possible D gene (5 bases). The V and J ends lost 6 bases and 7 bases respectively, with 15 bases between them. The CDR3 length is 13 residues. The CDR3 loop is CASSHRRLGGYTF. CDR3 DNA sequence: TGTGCCAGCAGCCACAGGCGTTTGGGTGGCTACACCTTC.

This clonotype appeared many times. The rearrangement joins TRBV6-1 to TRBJ2-4; D ambiguous. Germline assignment: CDR1 MNHNS and CDR2 SASEGT. Trimming stripped 6 bases from V and 7 bases from J, with 13 bases between. This CDR3 has 13 amino acids. The CDR3 loop is CASSTGYLNIQYF. The CDR3 region has the DNA TGTGCCAGCAGCACGGGTTATTTGAACATTCAGTACTTC.

In its sample, this clonotype was seen a few times. V is TRBV5-1 and J is TRBJ1-4, with D unresolved. The CDR3 consists of 15 residues. Germline V lookup: CDR1 SGHRS, CDR2 YFSETQ. Trimming removed 0 bases at V and 6 bases at J, with 12 bases between. The CDR3 spells CASSLAPALHEKLFF. CDR3 DNA sequence: TGCGCCAGCAGCTTGGCTCCGGCGTTGCATGAAAAACTGTTTTTT.

This clonotype showed up just a few times. The J gene is TRBJ2-7, the V gene TRBV27, with 8 bases aligning to TRBD1. Germline CDR1 MNHEY, CDR2 SMNVEV (reference sequence). This CDR3 region has 14 residues. V lost 5 bases and J lost 6; bases outside the gene matches: 9. The CDR3 sequence: CASSADRALGEQYF. The CDR3 DNA reads TGTGCCAGCAGTGCGGACAGGGCCCTCGGCGAGCAGTACTTC.

This clonotype was seen many times. This rearrangement joins TRBV2 to TRBJ2-3, with 8 bases that match TRBD2. J gave up 1 base and V 5 bases, and 5 bases lay outside the gene matches. The CDR3 has 15 residues. The germline gives CDR1 SNHLY, CDR2 FYNNEI. As DNA, the CDR3 is TGTGCCAGCAGTATACGAGCGGGGGGCACAGATACGCAGTATTTT. Translation gives CASSIRAGGTDTQYF. Looking up the rest from reference TRBV2 and TRBJ2-3 gives the full variable domain: EPEVTQTPSHQVTQMGQEVILRCVPISNHLYFYWYRQILGQKVEFLVSFYNNEISEKSEIFDDQFSVERPDGSNFTLKIRSTKLEDSAMYFCASSIRAGGTDTQYFGPGTRLTVL.